What follows describes a single T cell receptor beta chain. This table comes from immunoSEQ multiplex PCR, and its TCRdb copy is limited to in-frame clones, with some not included. The table lists about 180,000 clones, about 91% of them singletons, with roughly 7.7% in the top ten. The sample is drawn from a study of T cell responses to AZD1222 COVID-19 vaccine. Germline CDR1 reads SGHTA; CDR2 reads FQGTGA. Losses at the gene ends were 3 bases for V and 2 bases for J; bases not matched to a gene: 5. This CDR3 comprises 15 residues. The chain is built from TRBV7-3 and TRBJ2-3, with 7 positions matching TRBD2. The clonotype was recovered from an adult in good health. The sample here was peripheral blood, taken on day 0 of AZD1222 vaccination. As DNA, the CDR3 is TGTGCCAGCAGCTTGGCCAGCGGGGCCACAGATACGCAGTATTTT. Translated, it gives CASSLASGATDTQYF.